One sample yielded the 21 T cell receptor beta chains listed below, sequenced in a study of shared clonotypes between healthy human individuals. Terminally differentiated effector memory CD45RA+ cells were excluded by CCR7 positive selection of CD45RO-negative cells. Method: immunoSEQ multiplex PCR; TCRdb's copy keeps in-frame clones and lacks some. The sample contains 1.5 million to 2.5 million clones, about 95% of which appear only once. The specimen was naive CD8+ T cells sorted from blood. The receptor set was obtained from a man between 18 and 35 years old in good health.

The rearrangement uses TRBV13 and TRBJ2-7, with D unclear. The CDR3 is 13 amino acids. The V gene's germline CDR1 is PRHDT and CDR2 FYEKMQ (reference sequence). Trimming removed 5 bases at V and 4 bases at J, with 12 bases between. The CDR3 region is CASSPPRAYEQYF. The DNA of the CDR3 is TGTGCCAGCAGCCCCCCCCGCGCTTACGAGCAGTACTTC.

The genes are TRBV29-1 and TRBJ2-7; 7 bases are a match to TRBD1. The CDR3 loop spans 12 amino acids. V gave up 6 bases and J gave up 1 base; unmatched junction bases: 3. Germline V gene data show CDR1 as SQVTM and CDR2 as ANQGSEA. As DNA, the CDR3 is TGCAGCGTACCGGGACAGTCCTACGAGCAGTACTTC. Its protein is CSVPGQSYEQYF.

The J gene is TRBJ2-5, the V gene TRBV4-1, with 7 bases aligning to TRBD2. Germline loops: CDR1 MGHRA, CDR2 YSYEKL. CDR3 length: 15 amino acids. V lost 0 bases, J lost 5 bases, and 6 bases stayed unmatched. The CDR3 loop reads CASSQDLRELETQYF. The CDR3 region has the DNA TGCGCCAGCAGCCAAGATTTGCGGGAGCTTGAGACCCAGTACTTC.

V and J are TRBV25-1 and TRBJ1-3; 8 bases agree with TRBD1. The CDR3 has 16 amino acids. The germline CDR1 and CDR2 sequences are MGHDK and SYGVNS. Trimming at V came to 3 bases and at J to 3 bases, leaving 7 bases not matched to a gene. The CDR3 DNA follows: TGTGCCAGCAGTGACTTCTCAGGGGGCGTTGGAAACACCATATATTTT. This gives the protein CASSDFSGGVGNTIYF.

This chain joins TRBV4-1 and TRBJ1-1; D unclear. The V end lost 6 bases, the J end lost 0 bases, and 8 bases lay between the germline ends. The CDR3 sequence is 13 residues long. Germline V lookup: CDR1 MGHRA, CDR2 YSYEKL. CDR3 in amino acids: CASSTVMNTEAFF. CDR3 coding DNA: TGCGCCAGCAGTACAGTGATGAACACTGAAGCTTTCTTT.

The rearrangement links TRBV7-9 to TRBJ2-2, with 7 positions matching TRBD1. V was pared by 0 bases and J by 1 base, with 5 bases of the junction left unmatched. This CDR3 contains 17 residues. Germline loops: CDR1 SEHNR, CDR2 FQNEAQ (reference sequence). CDR3 in DNA: TGTGCCAGCAGCTTAGCTGCCGGGACAGAGAACACCGGGGAGCTGTTTTTT. Its translation is CASSLAAGTENTGELFF. Looking up the rest from reference TRBV7-9 and TRBJ2-2 gives the full variable domain: DTGVSQNPRHKITKRGQNVTFRCDPISEHNRLYWYRQTLGQGPEFLTYFQNEAQLEKSRLLSDRFSAERPKGSFSTLEIQRTEQGDSAMYLCASSLAAGTENTGELFFGEGSRLTVL.

J is TRBJ1-2 and V is TRBV6-1, with D possibly being TRBD1 (6 bases). The CDR3 runs to 16 residues. V gave up 2 bases and J gave up 8 bases, with 21 bases separating them. Germline V gives CDR1 MNHNS, CDR2 SASEGT. The CDR3 here is CASSEYDSTGTEGYTF. The CDR3 DNA is TGTGCCAGCAGTGAATACGATTCGACAGGAACGGAGGGCTACACCTTC.

The CDR3 bases are TGTGCCAGCAGCGCAGGACCGGGACAATCCTACGAGCAGTACTTC. Translated: CASSAGPGQSYEQYF. The chain combines TRBV11-2 with TRBJ2-7; possible D gene TRBD1, 6 bases. Trimming removed 5 bases at V and 1 base at J, with 15 bases between. The CDR3 spans 15 residues. Germline CDR1 reads SGHAT; CDR2 reads FQNNGV.

The CDR3 bases are TGCGCCAGCAGTGATGACAGGCTAAACACCGGGGAGCTGTTTTTT. Residues: CASSDDRLNTGELFF. The rearrangement joins TRBV10-1 to TRBJ2-2, with D maybe TRBD1 (6 bases). Germline CDR1 reads WNHNN; CDR2 reads SYGVQD (reference sequence). This CDR3 spans 15 amino acids. The V gene lost 3 bases and the J gene lost 2 bases, with 10 bases spanning the gap.

The rearrangement uses TRBV2 and TRBJ1-5; 7 bases map to TRBD1. The V gene end was trimmed by 6 bases and the J gene end by 4 bases; junction bases not matched to a gene: 9. CDR1 SNHLY and CDR2 FYNNEI come from the germline V gene. The CDR3 extends over 15 amino acids. CDR3 in amino acids: CASRPDGTDNQPQHF. The CDR3, as DNA: TGTGCCAGCAGGCCCGACGGGACAGATAATCAGCCCCAGCATTTT.

This clone has just one count. The chain is built from TRBV30 and TRBJ1-6, with D tentatively TRBD1 (5 bases). Germline-derived CDR1 and CDR2 are GTSNPN and SVGIG (reference sequence). V was clipped by 0 bases and J by 3 bases, with 21 bases between them. CDR3 length: 19 amino acids. The CDR3 region is CAWSVRDWASLHYNSPLHF. The DNA of the CDR3 is TGTGCCTGGAGTGTACGGGACTGGGCTAGTCTCCACTATAATTCACCCCTCCACTTT.

The rearrangement joins TRBV6-5 to TRBJ1-1; the D is unclear. CDR1 is MNHEY, CDR2 SVGAGI, per germline. CDR3 size: 13 residues. The V end was cut by 7 bases, the J end by 8 bases, with 17 bases between. CDR3 protein: CASTPGMGSEAFF. The CDR3 nucleotides read TGTGCCAGCACCCCCGGGATGGGCTCCGAAGCTTTCTTT.

The V gene is TRBV6-5, the J gene TRBJ1-2; D gene ambiguous. The ends were cut back, 2 bases at V and 6 bases at J, with 10 bases in the middle. Germline loops: CDR1 MNHEY, CDR2 SVGAGI. The CDR3 contains 13 residues. The CDR3 DNA reads TGTGCCAGCAGTTACGTACCTGCTGATGGCTACACCTTC. Translated: CASSYVPADGYTF.

The V call is TRBV7-9, the J call TRBJ2-1, with 10 bases that match TRBD2. The CDR3 length is 15 residues. V lost 2 bases and J lost 8; bases outside the gene matches: 6. Germline V gives CDR1 SEHNR, CDR2 FQNEAQ (reference sequence). The CDR3 nucleotides read TGTGCCAGCAGCTTAATCCTAGCGGGGGTGGATGAGCAGTTCTTC. Amino acid sequence: CASSLILAGVDEQFF.

The V gene is TRBV18, the J gene TRBJ2-7; D is undetermined. Trimming removed 3 bases from V and 2 bases from J, with 14 bases in between. CDR1 and CDR2 from the germline V gene are KGHSH and LQKENI. CDR3 size: 15 residues. The CDR3 region is CASSPAERSPYEQYF. In DNA, the CDR3 is TGTGCCAGCTCACCGGCGGAGAGGTCCCCCTACGAGCAGTACTTC.

The chain uses TRBV4-1 and TRBJ2-3; TRBD2 might be the D (5 bases). CDR1 and CDR2 from the germline V gene are MGHRA and YSYEKL. V was clipped by 7 bases and J by 3 bases, with 14 bases between them. The CDR3 covers 14 residues. The CDR3, as DNA: TGCGCCAGCACCGTAATCCCGGGAACAGATACGCAGTATTTT. Residues: CASTVIPGTDTQYF.

The chain uses TRBV4-1 and TRBJ2-3; D not certain. The CDR3 has 15 amino acids. The V and J ends lost 0 bases and 5 bases respectively, with 12 bases between them. CDR1 and CDR2 from the germline V gene are MGHRA and YSYEKL. CDR3 region: CASSQDSLSGDTQYF. The CDR3 DNA follows: TGCGCCAGCAGCCAAGATTCACTTTCGGGAGATACGCAGTATTTT.

This rearrangement joins TRBV7-6 to TRBJ2-2, with D hard to call. Trimming removed 1 base from V and 4 bases from J, with 4 bases in between. CDR1 is SGHVS, CDR2 FNYEAQ, per germline. CDR3 size: 13 residues. The CDR3 sequence is CASSLGPTGELFF. The CDR3 DNA sequence: TGTGCCAGCAGCTTAGGCCCCACCGGGGAGCTGTTTTTT.

V and J are TRBV6-5 and TRBJ1-2; D uncertain. The V gene lost 0 bases and the J gene lost 10 bases, with 18 bases spanning the gap. Germline loops: CDR1 MNHEY, CDR2 SVGAGI. The CDR3 has 15 amino acids. CDR3 sequence: CASSYSRAGRSDYTF. The CDR3 DNA is TGTGCCAGCAGTTACTCAAGAGCCGGGCGATCCGACTACACCTTC.

Comments on this clone: Distinct nucleotide sequences in the sample also encode this CDR3. The CDR3 sequence: CASSLTITDTQYF. DNA for the CDR3: TGTGCCAGCAGCCTGACTATCACAGATACGCAGTATTTT. V and J are TRBV13 and TRBJ2-3; perhaps TRBD2 as D (5 bases). V gave up 5 bases and J gave up 2 bases, with 8 bases separating them. The germline CDR1 and CDR2 sequences are PRHDT and FYEKMQ (reference sequence). This CDR3 has 13 amino acids.

V usage is TRBV7-6 and J usage is TRBJ2-7, with 7 bases matching TRBD1. Germline V gene data show CDR1 as SGHVS and CDR2 as FNYEAQ. The ends lost 4 bases at V and 5 bases at J; junction bases unmatched: 11. The CDR3 has 15 residues. The CDR3 is CASSSPLGGQNEQYF. The DNA for the CDR3 is TGTGCCAGCAGCTCCCCCCTAGGGGGACAGAACGAGCAGTACTTC.